Each of the 18 T cell receptor beta chains below was sequenced from the same sample in a study of blood T cell repertoires in COVID-19. The repertoire was sequenced with immunoSEQ multiplex PCR; TCRdb's copy has only in-frame clones and lacks some. This table has about 49,000 clones, about 85% appearing once. Sequenced: peripheral blood. The receptors were gathered from a human donor in a cohort sampled during active COVID-19.

This clone was detected a few times. The V call is TRBV28, the J call TRBJ2-5; 12 nucleotides line up with TRBD2. This CDR3 region has 16 residues. Germline V gene sequence: CDR1 MDHEN, CDR2 SYDVKM. With V trimmed by 4 bases and J by 1 base, 4 bases remained unmatched. The CDR3 protein is CASSSGLAGTQETQYF. The CDR3 DNA sequence: TGTGCCAGCAGTTCAGGACTAGCGGGAACCCAAGAGACCCAGTACTTC.

This chain connects TRBV3-1 (or the pseudogene TRBV3-2) to TRBJ1-4; 11 bases align to TRBD1. The V gene's germline CDR1 is LGHDT and CDR2 YNNKEL (reference sequence). J lost 7 bases, V lost 4 bases, and 5 bases had no gene match. The CDR3 runs 15 residues. CDR3 loop: CASSLLGQGVEKLFF. DNA for the CDR3: TGTGCCAGCAGCCTTTTGGGACAGGGGGTTGAAAAACTGTTTTTT.

This chain uses TRBV19 with TRBJ2-1, with 13 positions matching TRBD2. There are 17 residues in the CDR3. Germline-derived CDR1 and CDR2 are LNHDA and SQIVND (reference sequence). V lost 6 bases to trimming and J lost 4 bases; unmatched junction nucleotides: 9. This CDR3 is CASSIKGTSGIYNEQFF. As DNA, the CDR3 is TGTGCCAGTAGCATAAAGGGGACTAGCGGGATATACAATGAGCAGTTCTTC.

The chain couples TRBV6-1 to TRBJ1-2; D gene ambiguous. Germline CDR1 MNHNS, CDR2 SASEGT. Trimming removed 3 bases at V and 2 bases at J, with 10 bases between. This CDR3 has 14 amino acids. This CDR3 reads CASSDPRGNYGYTF. The CDR3, as DNA: TGTGCCAGCAGTGACCCGAGAGGGAACTATGGCTACACCTTC.

The chain is built from TRBV7-3 and TRBJ2-3; 7 positions agree with TRBD2. CDR3 length: 16 residues. Per the germline V gene, CDR1 is SGHTA and CDR2 is FQGTGA. The V and J ends lost 5 bases and 2 bases, in that order; junction bases with no gene match: 10. In DNA, the CDR3 is TGTGCCAGCAGCCCCGGGGGGAGTCTACACACAGATACGCAGTATTTT. Translation gives CASSPGGSLHTDTQYF.

The gene calls are TRBV29-1 and TRBJ2-3, with a possible D match to TRBD2 (5 bases). The CDR3 has 15 residues. Germline loops: CDR1 SQVTM, CDR2 ANQGSEA. Trimming took 3 bases from V and 1 from J, leaving 14 bases between them. The CDR3 nucleotides are TGCAGCGTTGACGGGGTTTCTGGCGGCACAGATACGCAGTATTTT. Amino acid sequence: CSVDGVSGGTDTQYF.

This chain connects TRBV5-1 to TRBJ1-2, with unresolved D. The CDR3 loop spans 15 amino acids. Germline CDR1 is SGHRS and CDR2 is YFSETQ. V shed 0 bases and J shed 4 bases, with 13 bases lying between them. The CDR3 DNA follows: TGCGCCAGCAGCTTGGGAGGTCAGTCTCGCTATGGCTACACCTTC. Translating gives CASSLGGQSRYGYTF.

The chain combines TRBV21-1 with TRBJ2-1; the D segment call TRBD1 is taken from the table without a DNA check. TRBV21-1 is shown as a pseudogene. The CDR3 extends over 13 amino acids. CDR3 protein: CASSTGQVNEQFF. As DNA, the CDR3 is TGTGCCAGCAGCACGGGACAGGTCAATGAGCAGTTCTTC.

V and J are TRBV28 and TRBJ2-2; 13 bases fit TRBD2. This CDR3 region has 18 residues. V shed 5 bases and J 6 bases; nucleotides not matched to a gene: 12. Germline V gene sequence: CDR1 MDHEN, CDR2 SYDVKM. The CDR3 nucleotides read TGTGCCAGCAGTCCTCCCGGGACTAGCGGGAAGTTGGCCGGGGAGCTGTTTTTT. Amino acids: CASSPPGTSGKLAGELFF.

This chain connects TRBV30 to TRBJ1-2, with 7 bases matching TRBD1. V lost 3 bases, J lost 7 bases, and 5 bases stayed unmatched. This CDR3 spans 12 amino acids. Germline V gives CDR1 GTSNPN, CDR2 SVGIG (reference sequence). CDR3 coding DNA: TGTGCCTGGAGCTTGACAGGGAGTGGCTACACCTTC. Amino acid sequence: CAWSLTGSGYTF.

V usage is TRBV11-2 and J usage is TRBJ2-7; D perhaps matches TRBD2 (6 bases). Germline loops: CDR1 SGHAT, CDR2 FQNNGV. This CDR3 has 14 amino acids. Deletions cut 3 bases from V and 3 bases from J, with 12 bases between. For the CDR3, the DNA is TGTGCCAGCAGCTTCGGGGGAAGAGACTACGAGCAGTACTTC. It codes for CASSFGGRDYEQYF.

The rearrangement joins TRBV5-1 to TRBJ1-2, with a tentative D call TRBD1 (6 bases). The length of the CDR3 is 15 residues. The germline V gene encodes CDR1 SGHRS and CDR2 YFSETQ. V was pared by 0 bases and J by 2 bases, with 11 bases between. In DNA, the CDR3 is TGCGCCAGCAGCTTGGGACAGGCCGGAAACTATGGCTACACCTTC. The encoded protein is CASSLGQAGNYGYTF.

This clone was recorded only once. The chain recombines TRBV28 with TRBJ2-5; 11 nucleotides line up with TRBD1. Germline CDR1 is MDHEN and CDR2 is SYDVKM. The CDR3 runs to 16 residues. Losses at the gene ends were 4 bases for V and 3 bases for J; bases not matched to a gene: 7. CDR3 sequence reads: CASSSSRTGGEETQYF. The CDR3 DNA sequence: TGTGCCAGCAGTTCTTCCCGGACAGGGGGCGAAGAGACCCAGTACTTC.

This chain uses TRBV2 with TRBJ1-5; D possibly corresponds to TRBD1 (6 bases). Trimming pared 4 bases from V and 4 bases from J, leaving 14 bases between. CDR3 length equals 15 residues. The germline gives CDR1 SNHLY, CDR2 FYNNEI. The CDR3 nucleotides read TGTGCCAGCAGTGGGGGGCAACTGAAGAATCAGCCCCAGCATTTT. Translated: CASSGGQLKNQPQHF.

V is TRBV19 and J is TRBJ1-1, with TRBD1 matching 9 bases. The CDR3 is made up of 17 amino acids. Germline trimming cut 5 bases from V and 3 bases from J; bases unmatched to any gene: 13. CDR1 and CDR2 from the germline V gene are LNHDA and SQIVND (reference sequence). The CDR3 protein is CASSPRGQGMGYTEAFF. The CDR3 bases are TGTGCCAGTAGTCCTCGGGGACAGGGTATGGGGTACACTGAAGCTTTCTTT.

The genes are TRBV5-1 and TRBJ1-1; D is unresolved. In germline, CDR1 is SGHRS, CDR2 YFSETQ. V was trimmed by 7 bases and J by 1 base, leaving 8 bases between them. This CDR3 has 12 amino acids. CDR3 residues: CASGPGNTEAFF. CDR3 DNA sequence: TGCGCCAGCGGGCCCGGGAACACTGAAGCTTTCTTT.

The genes are TRBV6-2 or TRBV6-3 and TRBJ2-5; 11 positions agree with TRBD1. V dropped 6 bases and J dropped 0; count of bases not matched to a gene: 3. This CDR3 is built from 15 residues. Germline V gene lookup returns CDR1 MNHEY and CDR2 SVGEGT. DNA of the CDR3: TGTGCCAGCAGCGGGACAGGGGGAGACCAAGAGACCCAGTACTTC. This sequence encodes CASSGTGGDQETQYF.

This chain connects TRBV29-1 to TRBJ2-5, with D perhaps matching TRBD1 (6 bases). The V end lost 7 bases, the J end lost 1 base, and 10 bases lay between the germline ends. Germline CDR1 and CDR2: SQVTM and ANQGSEA. The CDR3 loop spans 12 amino acids. The CDR3 sequence is CSAARGQETQYF. CDR3 bases: TGCAGCGCAGCCAGGGGCCAAGAGACCCAGTACTTC.